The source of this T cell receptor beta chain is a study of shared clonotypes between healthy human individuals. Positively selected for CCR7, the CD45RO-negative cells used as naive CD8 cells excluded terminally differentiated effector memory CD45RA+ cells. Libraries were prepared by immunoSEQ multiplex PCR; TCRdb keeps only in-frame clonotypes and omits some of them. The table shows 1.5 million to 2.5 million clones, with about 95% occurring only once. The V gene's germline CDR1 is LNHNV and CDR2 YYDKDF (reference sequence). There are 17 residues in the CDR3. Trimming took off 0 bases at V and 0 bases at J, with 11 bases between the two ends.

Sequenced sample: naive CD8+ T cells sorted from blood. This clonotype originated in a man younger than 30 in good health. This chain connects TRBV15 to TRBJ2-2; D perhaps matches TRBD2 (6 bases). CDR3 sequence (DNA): TGTGCCACCAGCAGAGATTGGGGGGTCCCGAACACCGGGGAGCTGTTTTTT. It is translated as CATSRDWGVPNTGELFF.